Following are 31 T cell receptor beta chains from one sample sequenced in a study of blood T cell repertoires in COVID-19. Method: immunoSEQ multiplex PCR; TCRdb's copy keeps in-frame clones and lacks some. This sample has roughly 70,000 clones, with 70% to 85% found just once. The material sequenced was peripheral blood. All receptors come from a woman aged 60 to 75 with acute or convalescent COVID-19.

The chain combines TRBV12-3 or TRBV12-4 with TRBJ1-5; 7 positions agree with TRBD1. V shed 7 bases, J shed 4 bases, and the junction held 4 bases outside the gene matches. The CDR3 loop spans 13 amino acids. Here the CDR3 reads CASTPDRNQPQHF. As DNA, the CDR3 is TGTGCCAGCACCCCGGACAGGAATCAGCCCCAGCATTTT.

This rearrangement joins TRBV19 to TRBJ1-4; 7 positions match TRBD1. The junction had 11 bases not matched to a gene; V was cut back by 8 bases and J by 5 bases. The CDR3 runs to 15 residues. From germline, CDR1 is LNHDA and CDR2 SQIVND (reference sequence). CDR3 nucleotide sequence: TGTGCCAGTCAGCCCAGGGGGGACAGAAATGAAAAACTGTTTTTT. This encodes CASQPRGDRNEKLFF.

The chain recombines TRBV27 with TRBJ1-6; D remains ambiguous. The CDR3 is made up of 14 amino acids. In germline, CDR1 is MNHEY, CDR2 SMNVEV (reference sequence). V dropped 2 bases and J dropped 6 bases, with 8 bases sitting between them. The CDR3 region is CASSLQGSNSPLHF. Written as DNA, the CDR3 is TGTGCCAGCAGTTTACAAGGGAGTAATTCACCCCTCCACTTT.

The chain is built from TRBV7-9 and TRBJ1-3; TRBD1 matches 8 bases. Trimming cost V 4 bases and J 9 bases; bases outside gene matches: 8. The germline V gene encodes CDR1 SEHNR and CDR2 FQNEAQ (reference sequence). The CDR3 totals 14 residues. The CDR3 loop is CASSSTGEIGTIYF. The CDR3 DNA reads TGTGCCAGCAGCTCGACAGGGGAAATAGGCACCATATATTTT.

This clone was recorded once. An end of the junction differs from the germline gene, which may be a read error. The rearrangement uses TRBV7-7 and TRBJ2-2; D may be TRBD1 (6 bases). From germline, CDR1 is SSHAT and CDR2 FNYEAQ (reference sequence). The CDR3 extends over 14 amino acids. The CDR3 nucleotides are TGTGCTAGCAGCTTCGCAGGGGTCACCGGGGAGCTGTTTTTT. The encoded protein is CASSFAGVTGELFF.

The chain carries TRBV7-9 and TRBJ2-7, with D maybe TRBD2 (6 bases). V dropped 5 bases and J dropped 2 bases, with 13 bases sitting between them. The CDR3 totals 14 residues. Germline loops: CDR1 SEHNR, CDR2 FQNEAQ (reference sequence). CDR3: CASSQWGVTYEQYF. The CDR3, as DNA: TGTGCCAGCAGCCAGTGGGGGGTAACCTACGAGCAGTACTTC.

This clone was counted between two and nine times. V gene TRBV4-1 combines with J gene TRBJ2-5; 9 bases map to TRBD2. V gave up 2 bases and J gave up 4 bases; unmatched junction bases: 17. The germline CDR1 and CDR2 sequences are MGHRA and YSYEKL. The CDR3 is 19 amino acids. CDR3 DNA sequence: TGCGCCAGCAGCCAAATGTGGGTCAGGTGGCGGGGGGGCGGAGAGACCCAGTACTTC. Translated: CASSQMWVRWRGGGETQYF.

CDR3 coding DNA: TGTGTCGTGGGAGGAGCCCTTAACACTGAAGCTTTCTTT. Its protein product is CVVGGALNTEAFF. J is TRBJ1-1 and V is TRBV12-3 or TRBV12-4; D unclear. This CDR3 contains 13 residues.

V and J are TRBV19 and TRBJ1-4; no clear D. The CDR3 sequence is 15 residues long. The V and J ends lost 4 bases and 3 bases respectively, with 12 bases between them. Germline V gives CDR1 LNHDA, CDR2 SQIVND (reference sequence). CDR3 region: CASSNTVRSNEKLFF. The CDR3 nucleotides read TGTGCCAGTAGTAATACAGTACGTTCTAATGAAAAACTGTTTTTT. Looking up the rest from reference TRBV19 and TRBJ1-4 gives the full variable domain: DGGITQSPKYLFRKEGQNVTLSCEQNLNHDAMYWYRQDPGQGLRLIYYSQIVNDFQKGDIAEGYSVSREKKESFPLTVTSAQKNPTAFYLCASSNTVRSNEKLFFGSGTQLSVL.

J is TRBJ1-2 and V is TRBV30; no definite D call. The CDR3 extends over 16 amino acids. The germline gives CDR1 GTSNPN, CDR2 SVGIG (reference sequence). V lost 1 base and J lost 3, with 18 bases in between. CDR3 amino acids: CAWSGAGIWTDYGYTF. CDR3 nucleotide sequence: TGTGCCTGGAGTGGGGCGGGGATCTGGACCGACTATGGCTACACCTTC. Full variable domain (remainder filled in from reference TRBV30 and TRBJ1-2): SQTIHQWPATLVQPVGSPLSLECTVEGTSNPNLYWYRQAAGRGLQLLFYSVGIGQISSEVPQNLSASRPQDRQFILSSKKLLLSDSGFYLCAWSGAGIWTDYGYTFGSGTRLTVV.

This clone was seen only a few times. This rearrangement joins TRBV18 to TRBJ2-7; the D is unclear. Germline V gives CDR1 KGHSH, CDR2 LQKENI. This CDR3 has 14 amino acids. V was pared by 3 bases and J by 6 bases, with 15 bases between. This chain's CDR3 is CASSPEQLSSEQYF. CDR3 nucleotides: TGTGCCAGCTCACCTGAACAGCTTTCGAGCGAGCAGTACTTC.

V gene TRBV7-3 combines with J gene TRBJ2-3; 7 nucleotides match TRBD1. CDR3 length: 14 residues. V lost 8 bases to trimming and J lost 3 bases; unmatched junction nucleotides: 8. Germline V gene sequence: CDR1 SGHTA, CDR2 FQGTGA. The CDR3 loop is CASSHRGPTDTQYF. CDR3 sequence (DNA): TGTGCCAGCTCTCACAGGGGACCGACAGATACGCAGTATTTT.

The chain has TRBV5-6 and TRBJ2-1; 9 bases are a match to TRBD2. Germline values: CDR1 SGHDT, CDR2 YYEEEE. The CDR3 length is 14 residues. Trimming took 3 bases from V and 7 from J; bases not matched to a gene: 5. The CDR3 is CASSSGSGRNEQFF. The CDR3 DNA reads as TGTGCCAGCAGCTCTGGGAGCGGGAGGAATGAGCAGTTCTTC.

The J gene is TRBJ1-6, the V gene TRBV5-1; 9 nucleotides line up with TRBD1. Germline lookup yields CDR1 SGHRS and CDR2 YFSETQ. V lost 6 bases, J lost 6 bases, and 7 bases stayed unmatched. The CDR3 sequence is 15 residues long. In DNA, the CDR3 is TGCGCCAGCACCCCGTTGGGACAGGGTAATTCACCCCTCCACTTT. This sequence encodes CASTPLGQGNSPLHF.

This chain joins TRBV5-6 and TRBJ1-2; possible D gene TRBD1, 6 bases. Germline V gives CDR1 SGHDT, CDR2 YYEEEE. The CDR3 sequence is 13 residues long. Between the trimmed V and J ends, which lost 0 bases and 9 bases, there was a span of 12 bases. The CDR3 region has the DNA TGTGCCAGCAGCTTGGGGACAGAGTATAGCTACACCTTC. Protein product: CASSLGTEYSYTF.

The chain has TRBV7-2 and TRBJ2-7; D remains unclear. There are 15 residues in the CDR3. Trimming stripped 2 bases from V and 2 bases from J, with 13 bases between. Germline-derived CDR1 and CDR2 are SGHTA and FQGNSA. Here the CDR3 DNA reads TGTGCCAGCAGCTTATCAGGCCTGAACACCTACGAGCAGTACTTC. Protein: CASSLSGLNTYEQYF.

The gene calls are TRBV30 and TRBJ1-3, with D uncertain. The V and J ends lost 7 bases and 0 bases respectively, with 10 bases between them. Germline values: CDR1 GTSNPN, CDR2 SVGIG (reference sequence). The CDR3 extends over 13 amino acids. CDR3 DNA sequence: TGTGCCTCAAACAGCCGCTCTGGAAACACCATATATTTT. The encoded protein is CASNSRSGNTIYF.

The chain joins TRBV7-2 to TRBJ2-3; 9 positions match TRBD2. CDR1 and CDR2 (germline): SGHTA, FQGNSA. The CDR3 consists of 16 residues. The J segment lost 0 bases and the V segment lost 1 base, leaving 2 bases of the junction unmatched. CDR3 coding DNA: TGTGCCAGCAGCTTAGGCCTAGCGGGAAGCACAGATACGCAGTATTTT. Its translation is CASSLGLAGSTDTQYF.

The chain recombines TRBV15 with TRBJ1-2; D remains unclear. This CDR3 has 15 amino acids. Germline CDR1 reads LNHNV; CDR2 reads YYDKDF (reference sequence). Trimming removed 5 bases from V and 4 bases from J, with 17 bases in between. The CDR3 loop is CATSDSGIFTYGYTF. The CDR3 nucleotides are TGTGCCACCAGCGATTCAGGCATTTTTACCTATGGCTACACCTTC.

The chain couples TRBV5-1 to TRBJ2-1; 14 nucleotides line up with TRBD2. The V gene's germline CDR1 is SGHRS and CDR2 YFSETQ. This CDR3 region has 15 residues. J gave up 8 bases and V 1 base, and 2 bases lay outside the gene matches. CDR3 nucleotide sequence: TGCGCCAGCAGCTTGCGACTAGCGGGAGGGCATGAGCAGTTCTTC. It is translated as CASSLRLAGGHEQFF.

V usage is TRBV30 and J usage is TRBJ2-1; 11 bases agree with TRBD2. Germline V gene lookup returns CDR1 GTSNPN and CDR2 SVGIG (reference sequence). The CDR3 covers 15 residues. Losses at the gene ends were 5 bases for V and 6 bases for J; bases not matched to a gene: 9. The CDR3 protein is CAWAALAGGRNEQFF. For the CDR3, the DNA is TGTGCCTGGGCCGCCCTAGCGGGAGGTCGCAATGAGCAGTTCTTC. The whole variable domain, remainder taken from reference TRBV30 and TRBJ2-1, is SQTIHQWPATLVQPVGSPLSLECTVEGTSNPNLYWYRQAAGRGLQLLFYSVGIGQISSEVPQNLSASRPQDRQFILSSKKLLLSDSGFYLCAWAALAGGRNEQFFGPGTRLTVL.

The rearrangement links TRBV5-1 to TRBJ1-6; TRBD1 matches at 10 bases. Germline V lookup: CDR1 SGHRS, CDR2 YFSETQ. CDR3 length equals 15 residues. With V trimmed by 1 base and J by 8 bases, 3 bases remained unmatched. The CDR3 bases are TGCGCCAGCAGCTTGAGTGGGACAGGGGATTCACCCCTCCACTTT. It encodes CASSLSGTGDSPLHF.

The rearrangement links TRBV20-1 to TRBJ2-3; D not certain. This CDR3 comprises 11 residues. V was pared by 5 bases and J by 0 bases, with 3 bases between. CDR1 is DFQATT, CDR2 SNEGSKA, per germline (reference sequence). The chain's CDR3 is CSARSTDTQYF. The CDR3 region has the DNA TGCAGTGCTCGTAGCACAGATACGCAGTATTTT.

V usage is TRBV27 and J usage is TRBJ1-2; D possibly corresponds to TRBD1 (5 bases). Trimming removed 6 bases at V and 4 bases at J, with 15 bases between. Germline CDR1 is MNHEY and CDR2 is SMNVEV (reference sequence). There are 14 residues in the CDR3. The CDR3 DNA follows: TGTGCCAGCAGGCAACGACAGACCGTCTATGGCTACACCTTC. Its translation: CASRQRQTVYGYTF.

The sample holds a few counts of this clone. This chain uses TRBV5-1 with TRBJ2-3; possibly TRBD1 for D (5 bases). The CDR3 is 17 amino acids. CDR1 and CDR2 (germline): SGHRS, YFSETQ. Trimming left V 3 bases short and J 0 bases short, with 17 bases between. The CDR3, as DNA: TGCGCCAGCAGCTGGGGCGTAAGCGCCACTAGCACAGATACGCAGTATTTT. It encodes CASSWGVSATSTDTQYF. Supplemented by reference TRBV5-1 and TRBJ2-3, the full variable domain reads KAGVTQTPRYLIKTRGQQVTLSCSPISGHRSVSWYQQTPGQGLQFLFEYFSETQRNKGNFPGRFSGRQFSNSRSEMNVSTLELGDSALYLCASSWGVSATSTDTQYFGPGTRLTVL.

This chain connects TRBV4-1 to TRBJ2-5; 8 bases line up with TRBD2. The CDR3 spans 16 residues. Germline V CDR1 and CDR2: MGHRA, YSYEKL. J lost 5 bases, V lost 0 bases, and 8 bases had no gene match. CDR3 DNA sequence: TGCGCCAGCAGCCAAGACGGAGCGGGGGAGTGGGAGACCCAGTACTTC. Protein product: CASSQDGAGEWETQYF.

The rearrangement uses TRBV18 and TRBJ1-5; TRBD1 agrees at 7 bases. The CDR3 extends over 16 amino acids. Germline lookup yields CDR1 KGHSH and CDR2 LQKENI. V was clipped by 3 bases and J by 0 bases; unmatched bases: 5. In DNA form, the CDR3 reads TGTGCCAGCTCACCCTCACAGGGGACTAGCAATCAGCCCCAGCATTTT. Translating gives CASSPSQGTSNQPQHF.

This clone was recorded a few times. The chain links TRBV7-8 to TRBJ2-7, with D unresolved. Trimming pared 1 base from V and 2 bases from J, leaving 9 bases between. The CDR3 loop spans 14 amino acids. The germline CDR1 and CDR2 sequences are SGHVS and FQNEAQ. The CDR3 DNA reads as TGTGCCAGCAGCTTAGTACGACATCCCTACGAGCAGTACTTC. It translates to CASSLVRHPYEQYF.

This chain joins TRBV28 and TRBJ1-4, with unresolved D. Germline CDR1 is MDHEN and CDR2 is SYDVKM. The CDR3 spans 13 residues. With 5 bases removed from V and 4 bases from J, the gap between germline ends came to 8 bases. The CDR3 reads CASSAYGNEKLFF. The CDR3 region has the DNA TGTGCCAGCAGTGCCTACGGTAATGAAAAACTGTTTTTT.

The chain has TRBV25-1 and TRBJ2-3, with a weak D call TRBD2 (6 bases). Germline values: CDR1 MGHDK, CDR2 SYGVNS. V was pared by 3 bases and J by 3 bases, with 13 bases between. This CDR3 comprises 15 residues. CDR3 sequence reads: CASSEAGIRTDTQYF. The CDR3 bases are TGTGCCAGCAGTGAGGCGGGGATCAGAACAGATACGCAGTATTTT.

This clone was counted at least ten times. The rearrangement links TRBV15 to TRBJ2-7; a possible D gene is TRBD1 (5 bases). V dropped 0 bases and J dropped 2 bases, with 8 bases sitting between them. The CDR3 has 14 residues. Germline V gene lookup returns CDR1 LNHNV and CDR2 YYDKDF (reference sequence). The CDR3 region is CATSRDSRAYEQYF. CDR3 nucleotides: TGTGCCACCAGCAGAGATAGCAGGGCCTACGAGCAGTACTTC.